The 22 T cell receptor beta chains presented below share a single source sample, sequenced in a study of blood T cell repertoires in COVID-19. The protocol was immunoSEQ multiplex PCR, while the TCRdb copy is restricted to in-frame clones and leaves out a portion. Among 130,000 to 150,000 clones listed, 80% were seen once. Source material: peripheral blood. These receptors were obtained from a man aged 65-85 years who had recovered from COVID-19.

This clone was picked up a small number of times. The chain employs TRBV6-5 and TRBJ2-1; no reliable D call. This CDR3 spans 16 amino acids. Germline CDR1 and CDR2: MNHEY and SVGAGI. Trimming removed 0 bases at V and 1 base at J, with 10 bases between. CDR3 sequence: CASSYSTWASYNEQFF. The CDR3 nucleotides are TGTGCCAGCAGTTACTCGACATGGGCTTCCTACAATGAGCAGTTCTTC.

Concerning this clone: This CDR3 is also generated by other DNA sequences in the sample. CDR3 nucleotide sequence: TGTGCCAGCTCGCGGACAGGGTCCTACAATGAGCAGTTCTTC. Translated, it gives CASSRTGSYNEQFF. The chain combines TRBV2 with TRBJ2-1; 8 bases agree with TRBD1. There are 14 residues in the CDR3. Germline V gene sequence: CDR1 SNHLY, CDR2 FYNNEI. Trimming took 8 bases from V and 1 from J; bases not matched to a gene: 4.

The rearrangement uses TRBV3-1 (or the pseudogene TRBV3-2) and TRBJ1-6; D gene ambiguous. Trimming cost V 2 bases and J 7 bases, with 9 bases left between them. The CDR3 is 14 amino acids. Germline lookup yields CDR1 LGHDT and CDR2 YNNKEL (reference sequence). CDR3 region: CASSQWGGNSPLHF. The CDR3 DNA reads TGTGCCAGCAGCCAATGGGGAGGCAATTCACCCCTCCACTTT.

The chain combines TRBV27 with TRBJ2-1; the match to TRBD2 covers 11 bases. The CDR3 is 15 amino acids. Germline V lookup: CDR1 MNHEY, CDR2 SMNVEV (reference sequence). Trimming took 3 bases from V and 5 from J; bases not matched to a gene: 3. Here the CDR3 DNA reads TGTGCCAGCAGTTTGACTAGCGGGACCCACAATGAGCAGTTCTTC. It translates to CASSLTSGTHNEQFF.

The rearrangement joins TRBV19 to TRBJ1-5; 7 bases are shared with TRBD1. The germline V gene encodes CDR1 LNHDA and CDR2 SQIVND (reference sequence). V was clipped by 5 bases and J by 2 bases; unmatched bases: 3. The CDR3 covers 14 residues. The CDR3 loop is CASSLDRGNQPQHF. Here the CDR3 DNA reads TGTGCCAGTAGTCTCGACAGGGGCAATCAGCCCCAGCATTTT.

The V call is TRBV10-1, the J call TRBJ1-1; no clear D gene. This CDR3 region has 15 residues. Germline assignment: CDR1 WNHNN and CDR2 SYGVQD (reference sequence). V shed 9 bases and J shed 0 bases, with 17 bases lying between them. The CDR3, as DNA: TGCGCCAGTGCCCCGGGATCAGCCTTGAACACTGAAGCTTTCTTT. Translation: CASAPGSALNTEAFF.

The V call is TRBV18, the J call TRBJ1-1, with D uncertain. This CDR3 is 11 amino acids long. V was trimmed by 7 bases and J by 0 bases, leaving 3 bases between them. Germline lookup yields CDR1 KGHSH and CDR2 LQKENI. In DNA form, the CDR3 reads TGTGCCAGCTTAATGAACACTGAAGCTTTCTTT. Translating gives CASLMNTEAFF.

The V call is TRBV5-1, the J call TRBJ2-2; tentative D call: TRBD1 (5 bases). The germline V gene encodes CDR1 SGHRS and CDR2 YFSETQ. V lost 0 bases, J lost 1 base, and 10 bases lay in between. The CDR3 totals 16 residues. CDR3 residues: CASSLGFTGNTGELFF. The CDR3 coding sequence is TGCGCCAGCAGCTTGGGCTTTACAGGGAACACCGGGGAGCTGTTTTTT.

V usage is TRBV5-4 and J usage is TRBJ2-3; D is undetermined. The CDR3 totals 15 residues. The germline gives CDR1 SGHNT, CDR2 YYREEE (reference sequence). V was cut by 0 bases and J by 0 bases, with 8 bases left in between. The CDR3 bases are TGTGCCAGCAGCTTGGTGCGGAACAGCACAGATACGCAGTATTTT. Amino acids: CASSLVRNSTDTQYF. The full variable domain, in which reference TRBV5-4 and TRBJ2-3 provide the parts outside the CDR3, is ETGVTQSPTHLIKTRGQQVTLRCSSQSGHNTVSWYQQALGQGPQFIFQYYREEENGRGNFPPRFSGLQFPNYSSELNVNALELDDSALYLCASSLVRNSTDTQYFGPGTRLTVL.

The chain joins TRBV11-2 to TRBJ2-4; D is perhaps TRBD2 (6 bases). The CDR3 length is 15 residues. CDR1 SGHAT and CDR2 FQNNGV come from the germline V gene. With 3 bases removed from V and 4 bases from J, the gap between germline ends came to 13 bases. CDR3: CASSFGVREKNIQYF. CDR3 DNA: TGTGCCAGCAGCTTTGGGGTTCGGGAGAAAAACATTCAGTACTTC.

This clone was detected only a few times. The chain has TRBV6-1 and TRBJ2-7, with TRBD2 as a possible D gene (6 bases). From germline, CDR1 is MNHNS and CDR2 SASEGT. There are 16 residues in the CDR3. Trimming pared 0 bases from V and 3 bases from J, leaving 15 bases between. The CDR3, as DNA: TGTGCCAGCAGTGAAGCCCTCGGGGGATCGTTCTACGAGCAGTACTTC. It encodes CASSEALGGSFYEQYF.

CDR3 sequence: CASSDPDGQTNEKLFF. In DNA form, the CDR3 reads TGTGCCAGTAGTGACCCCGACGGACAAACTAATGAAAAACTGTTTTTT. This sequence joins TRBV19 and TRBJ1-4; TRBD1 is a possible D gene (5 bases). Germline V gene sequence: CDR1 LNHDA, CDR2 SQIVND (reference sequence). The CDR3 loop spans 16 amino acids. The ends were cut back, 5 bases at V and 1 base at J, with 14 bases in the middle. Using reference TRBV19 and TRBJ1-4 for the parts outside the CDR3, the full variable domain is DGGITQSPKYLFRKEGQNVTLSCEQNLNHDAMYWYRQDPGQGLRLIYYSQIVNDFQKGDIAEGYSVSREKKESFPLTVTSAQKNPTAFYLCASSDPDGQTNEKLFFGSGTQLSVL.

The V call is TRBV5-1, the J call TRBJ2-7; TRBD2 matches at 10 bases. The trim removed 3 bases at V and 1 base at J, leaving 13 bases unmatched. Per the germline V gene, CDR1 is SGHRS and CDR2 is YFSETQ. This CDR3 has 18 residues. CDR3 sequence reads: CASSSRPGTSASSYEQYF. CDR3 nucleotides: TGCGCCAGCAGCTCCAGACCCGGGACTAGCGCGAGTTCCTACGAGCAGTACTTC. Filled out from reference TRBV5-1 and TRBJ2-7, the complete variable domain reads KAGVTQTPRYLIKTRGQQVTLSCSPISGHRSVSWYQQTPGQGLQFLFEYFSETQRNKGNFPGRFSGRQFSNSRSEMNVSTLELGDSALYLCASSSRPGTSASSYEQYFGPGTRLTVT.

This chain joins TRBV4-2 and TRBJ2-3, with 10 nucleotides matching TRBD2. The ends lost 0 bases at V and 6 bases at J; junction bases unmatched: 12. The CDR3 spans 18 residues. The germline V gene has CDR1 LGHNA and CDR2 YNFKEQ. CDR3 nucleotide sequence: TGTGCCAGCAGCCAAGAAAGGGTCGCTAGCGGGAGTTCGGATACGCAGTATTTT. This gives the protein CASSQERVASGSSDTQYF.

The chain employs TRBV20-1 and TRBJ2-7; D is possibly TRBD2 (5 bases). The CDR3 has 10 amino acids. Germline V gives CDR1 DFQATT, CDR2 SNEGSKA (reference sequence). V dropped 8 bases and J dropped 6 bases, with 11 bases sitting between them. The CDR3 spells CSSGQIEQYF. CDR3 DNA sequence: TGCAGTAGCGGCCAAATCGAGCAGTACTTC.

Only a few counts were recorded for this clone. CDR3: CASSPRQARARNTGELFF. The CDR3 DNA sequence: TGTGCCAGCTCACCGAGACAGGCCCGGGCGAGAAACACCGGGGAGCTGTTTTTT. The chain has TRBV18 and TRBJ2-2, with a tentative D call TRBD1 (6 bases). The germline gives CDR1 KGHSH, CDR2 LQKENI. Trimming cost V 3 bases and J 2 bases, with 19 bases left between them. The CDR3 is 18 residues long.

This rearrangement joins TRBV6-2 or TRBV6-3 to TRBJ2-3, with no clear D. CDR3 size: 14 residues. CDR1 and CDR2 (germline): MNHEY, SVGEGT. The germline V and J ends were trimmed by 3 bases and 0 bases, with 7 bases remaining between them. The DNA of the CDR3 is TGTGCCAGCAGTTATCTGGCTAGCACAGATACGCAGTATTTT. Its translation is CASSYLASTDTQYF.

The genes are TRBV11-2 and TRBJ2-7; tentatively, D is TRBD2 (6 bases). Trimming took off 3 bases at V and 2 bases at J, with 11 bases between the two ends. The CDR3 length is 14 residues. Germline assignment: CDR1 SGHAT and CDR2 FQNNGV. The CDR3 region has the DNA TGTGCCAGCAGCTTTGTGTCGGGAGCCTACGAGCAGTACTTC. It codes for CASSFVSGAYEQYF.

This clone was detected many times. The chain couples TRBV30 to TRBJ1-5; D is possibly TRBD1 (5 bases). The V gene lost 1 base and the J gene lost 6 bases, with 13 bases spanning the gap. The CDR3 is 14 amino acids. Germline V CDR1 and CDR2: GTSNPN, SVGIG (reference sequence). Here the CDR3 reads CAWSARTRAQPQHF. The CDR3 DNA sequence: TGTGCCTGGAGTGCCCGAACCAGGGCTCAGCCCCAGCATTTT.

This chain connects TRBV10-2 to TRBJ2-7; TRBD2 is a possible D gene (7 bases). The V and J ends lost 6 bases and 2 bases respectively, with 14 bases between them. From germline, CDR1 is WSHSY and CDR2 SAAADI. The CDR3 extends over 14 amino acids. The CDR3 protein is CASRGGAGPYEQYF. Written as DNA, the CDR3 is TGCGCCAGCAGGGGGGGGGCAGGACCCTACGAGCAGTACTTC.

CDR3 amino acids: CASSVVAENTEAFF. The CDR3 bases are TGTGCCAGCAGCGTAGTGGCGGAAAACACTGAAGCTTTCTTT. The gene calls are TRBV9 and TRBJ1-1; D uncertain. CDR1 SGDLS and CDR2 YYNGEE come from the germline V gene. V lost 0 bases to trimming and J lost 2 bases, with 8 bases between them. CDR3 length: 14 amino acids.

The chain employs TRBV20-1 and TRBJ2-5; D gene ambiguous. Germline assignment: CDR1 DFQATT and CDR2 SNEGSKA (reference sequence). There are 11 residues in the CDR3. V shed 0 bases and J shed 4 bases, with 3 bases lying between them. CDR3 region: CSARERETQYF. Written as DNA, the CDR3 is TGCAGTGCTAGAGAGCGAGAGACCCAGTACTTC.